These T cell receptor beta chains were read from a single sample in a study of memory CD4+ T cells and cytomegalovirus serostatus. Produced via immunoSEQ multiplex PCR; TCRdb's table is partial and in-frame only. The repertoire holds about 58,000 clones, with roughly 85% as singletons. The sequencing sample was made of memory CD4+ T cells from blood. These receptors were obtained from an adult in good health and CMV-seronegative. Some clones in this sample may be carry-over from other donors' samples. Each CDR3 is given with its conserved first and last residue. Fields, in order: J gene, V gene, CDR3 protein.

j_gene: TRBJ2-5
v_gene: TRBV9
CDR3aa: CASSASQETQYF

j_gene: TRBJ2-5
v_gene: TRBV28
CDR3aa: CASSSIDGETQYF

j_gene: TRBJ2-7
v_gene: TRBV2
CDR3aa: CASRVRATYEQYF

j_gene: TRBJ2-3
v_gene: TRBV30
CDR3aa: CAWSVIRADTQYF

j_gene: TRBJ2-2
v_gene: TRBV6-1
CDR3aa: CASSLWGQPTGELFF

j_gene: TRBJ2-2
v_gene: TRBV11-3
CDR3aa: CASSSLSGELFF

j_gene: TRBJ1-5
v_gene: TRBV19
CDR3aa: CATSPGHNQPQHF

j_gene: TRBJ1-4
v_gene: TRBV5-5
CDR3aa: CASSLGTVNEKLFF

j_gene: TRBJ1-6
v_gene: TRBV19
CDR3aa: CASSPDRTYNSPLHF

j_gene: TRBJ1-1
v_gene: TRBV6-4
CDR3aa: CASSRQGWHTEAFF

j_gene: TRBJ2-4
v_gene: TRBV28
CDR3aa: CASSSGLAGGGIQYF

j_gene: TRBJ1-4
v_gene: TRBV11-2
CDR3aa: CASSSGLQATNEKLFF

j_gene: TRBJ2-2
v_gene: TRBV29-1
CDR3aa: CSAGTSGSVWTGELFF

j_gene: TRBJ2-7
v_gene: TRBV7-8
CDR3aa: CASSLALVADYEQYF

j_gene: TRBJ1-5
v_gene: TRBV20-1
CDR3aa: CSAQMGQPQHF

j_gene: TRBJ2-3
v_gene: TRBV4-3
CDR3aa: CASSQDPQAGLTDTQYF

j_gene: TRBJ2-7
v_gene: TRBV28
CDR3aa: CASSFGRGYEQYF

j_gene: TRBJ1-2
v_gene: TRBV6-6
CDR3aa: CASRQPTANYGYTF

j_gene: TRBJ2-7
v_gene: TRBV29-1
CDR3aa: CSVGTGGPYEQYF

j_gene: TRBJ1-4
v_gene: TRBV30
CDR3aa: CAWKPDNEKLFF

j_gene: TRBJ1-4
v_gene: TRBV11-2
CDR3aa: CASTFQTNEKLFF